A selection of T cell receptor beta chains follows, all from one sample in a study of T cells in localized non-small cell lung cancer. The assay was immunoSEQ multiplex PCR, and TCRdb's table has in-frame clones only and misses some. Of approximately 30,000 clones detected, less than 95% appear once; the ten largest clones hold 12%. Sequencing was performed on peripheral blood mononuclear cells, taken before any cancer treatment. The receptors were sampled from a female donor of 60 years or more with stage II lung adenocarcinoma. Both conserved end residues are part of each CDR3. A D gene is named only where the DNA matches it firmly. Clone size is stated in some rows and not others, as once, few, many or a class when expanded.

clone_size j_call v_call d_call cdr3_aa cdr3_nt
NA TRBJ1-3 TRBV6-6 TRBD1 CASVQGARGNTIYF TGTGCCAGTGTTCAGGGGGCGCGGGGAAACACCATATATTTT
once TRBJ1-1 TRBV6-6 TRBD1 CASRTTGGANTEAFF TGTGCCAGCAGAACGACAGGGGGCGCGAACACTGAAGCTTTCTTT
NA TRBJ2-1 TRBV7-3 NA CASSTAYNEQFF TGTGCCAGCAGCACCGCCTACAATGAGCAGTTCTTC
NA TRBJ1-1 TRBV6-5 NA CASSVTGTLNTEAFF TGTGCCAGCAGTGTGACCGGGACCCTGAACACTGAAGCTTTCTTT
NA TRBJ2-7 TRBV15 NA CATSRERQGRHEQYF TGTGCCACCAGCAGAGAACGGCAGGGTCGACACGAGCAGTACTTC
NA TRBJ2-3 TRBV28 TRBD1 CASSSWDSQSSSTDTQYF TGTGCCAGCAGTTCCTGGGACAGTCAGTCCTCTAGCACAGATACGCAGTATTTT
once TRBJ1-4 TRBV28 NA CASSNPFGGTVKLFF TGTGCCAGCAGTAACCCATTCGGGGGCACGGTAAAACTGTTTTTT
once TRBJ1-5 TRBV6-6 NA CASSYSDQPQHF TGTGCCAGCAGTTACAGTGATCAGCCCCAGCATTTT
NA TRBJ2-7 TRBV28 NA CAGSTRANYEQYF TGTGCCGGTTCGACTAGGGCTAATTACGAGCAGTACTTC
NA TRBJ2-7 TRBV5-1 NA CASAGQGVNEQYF TGCGCCAGCGCGGGGCAGGGCGTCAACGAGCAGTACTTC
NA TRBJ2-1 TRBV5-1 TRBD2 CASSFRTSGGNEQFF TGCGCCAGCAGCTTCCGGACTAGCGGGGGTAATGAGCAGTTCTTC
NA TRBJ1-1 TRBV27 NA CASSLQNPENEAFF TGTGCCAGCAGTTTACAGAACCCTGAAAATGAAGCTTTCTTT
NA TRBJ2-7 TRBV28 TRBD1 CASKAGGSSYEQYF TGTGCCAGCAAAGCAGGGGGTAGCTCCTACGAGCAGTACTTC
NA TRBJ2-7 TRBV27 TRBD2 CASSLLRTSGTSYEQYF TGTGCCAGCAGTTTACTCCGGACTAGCGGGACCTCCTACGAGCAGTACTTC
NA TRBJ1-1 TRBV5-4 NA CASSLAGLPMNTEAFF TGTGCCAGCAGCTTGGCCGGCCTACCTATGAACACTGAAGCTTTCTTT
NA TRBJ2-1 TRBV4-1 NA CASSQGGPYNEQFF TGCGCCAGCAGCCAGGGGGGACCGTACAATGAGCAGTTCTTC
NA TRBJ2-4 TRBV4-1 NA CASSQGNSPLAKNIQYF TGCGCCAGCAGCCAAGGAAATTCGCCCCTAGCCAAAAACATTCAGTACTTC
NA TRBJ1-6 TRBV5-1 TRBD1 CASSPNRDRGYSPLHF TGCGCCAGCAGCCCCAACCGGGACAGGGGTTATTCACCCCTCCACTTT
NA TRBJ2-7 TRBV9 TRBD1 CASSPRTGEGEQYF TGTGCCAGCAGCCCTCGGACAGGGGAGGGCGAGCAGTACTTC
NA TRBJ1-5 TRBV15 NA CATSGGGNQPQHF TGTGCCACCAGTGGGGGGGGTAATCAGCCCCAGCATTTT
few TRBJ1-5 TRBV19 TRBD1 CASTPRDSYQPQHF TGTGCCAGTACTCCCCGGGACAGTTATCAGCCCCAGCATTTT
NA TRBJ1-5 TRBV11-2 NA CASSLGGQTNQPQHF TGTGCCAGCAGCTTGGGAGGACAGACCAATCAGCCCCAGCATTTT
NA TRBJ1-1 TRBV15 TRBD1 CATSRGGTGNTEAFF TGTGCCACCAGCAGAGGGGGGACAGGGAACACTGAAGCTTTCTTT
NA TRBJ1-2 TRBV6-1 TRBD1 CASSETGQGGYTF TGTGCCAGCAGTGAAACGGGACAGGGAGGCTACACCTTC
NA TRBJ2-2 TRBV10-2 TRBD2 CASRGLAGGTGELFF TGCGCCAGCAGGGGACTAGCGGGAGGTACCGGGGAGCTGTTTTTT
NA TRBJ2-1 TRBV29-1 NA CSVELAYNEQFF TGCAGCGTTGAGTTAGCATACAATGAGCAGTTCTTC
few TRBJ1-4 TRBV7-2 NA CASSFRDGSQKLFF TGTGCCAGCAGCTTCCGGGACGGCTCGCAAAAACTGTTTTTT
NA TRBJ1-2 TRBV4-3 TRBD1 CASSHELPGQGVYGYTF TGCGCCAGCAGCCATGAGCTACCGGGACAGGGGGTCTATGGCTACACCTTC
NA TRBJ1-3 TRBV27 NA CASSLRQSGNTIYF TGTGCCAGCAGTTTAAGACAGTCAGGAAACACCATATATTTT
NA TRBJ2-1 TRBV18 TRBD2 CASSPTSGTYNEQFF TGTGCCAGCTCCCCGACTAGCGGGACCTACAATGAGCAGTTCTTC
NA TRBJ2-2 TRBV19 NA CASSIVRGTNTGELFF TGTGCCAGTAGTATAGTTCGGGGTACGAACACCGGGGAGCTGTTTTTT
NA TRBJ2-7 TRBV5-1 NA CASSSRGAERSYEQYF TGCGCCAGCAGCTCAAGGGGGGCTGAACGCTCCTACGAGCAGTACTTC
once TRBJ2-2 TRBV5-4 NA CASSPRGRLNTGELFF TGTGCCAGCAGCCCCCGGGGGCGGCTGAACACCGGGGAGCTGTTTTTT
NA TRBJ1-1 TRBV6-1 TRBD1 CASSGQAVEAFF TGTGCCAGCAGCGGACAGGCGGTTGAAGCTTTCTTT